These T cell receptor beta chains were read from a single sample in a study of blood T cell repertoires in COVID-19. Libraries were prepared by immunoSEQ multiplex PCR; TCRdb keeps only in-frame clonotypes and omits some of them. The table shows some 170,000 clones, with roughly 87% occurring only once. What was sequenced was PBMCs or T cells enriched from blood (not recorded which). All receptors derive from a human donor with acute COVID-19. The donor label of this sample is uncertain. CDR3s include the opening cysteine and the closing phenylalanine or tryptophan. A D gene is named only where the DNA matches it firmly. Clone size, where shown, is once, few, many, or a class for clones that have expanded.

>TRBD2|NA|TRBJ2-1|TRBV6-5
CASSLGGTYNEQFF
TGTGCCAGCAGTCTCGGGGGGACCTACAATGAGCAGTTCTTC
>TRBD1|NA|TRBJ1-1|TRBV5-4
CASSLEGGRMNTEAFF
TGTGCCAGCAGCTTGGAAGGGGGCCGGATGAACACTGAAGCTTTCTTT
>NA|NA|TRBJ1-1|TRBV10-3
CAISVQNTEAFF
TGTGCCATCAGTGTCCAGAACACTGAAGCTTTCTTT
>TRBD2|NA|TRBJ2-1|TRBV9
CASSVEASGGTSDEQFF
TGTGCCAGCAGCGTAGAAGCTAGCGGGGGAACTTCCGATGAGCAGTTCTTC
>NA|NA|TRBJ2-1|TRBV7-8
CASSLESAYNEQFF
TGTGCCAGCAGCCTAGAATCGGCCTACAATGAGCAGTTCTTC
>TRBD2|NA|TRBJ2-1|TRBV3-1/TRBV3-2
CASRWRGENEQFF
TGTGCCAGCAGATGGCGGGGGGAAAATGAGCAGTTCTTC
>NA|NA|TRBJ1-1|TRBV10-3
CAISGREGGTEAFF
TGTGCCATCAGTGGAAGGGAAGGGGGCACTGAAGCTTTCTTT
>NA|NA|TRBJ1-1|TRBV4-3
CASSQGQANTEAFF
TGCGCCAGCAGCCAAGGACAGGCTAACACTGAAGCTTTCTTT
>NA|NA|TRBJ1-1|TRBV7-9
CASRSGQMNTEAFF
TGTGCCAGCAGAAGTGGACAGATGAACACTGAAGCTTTCTTT
>NA|NA|TRBJ1-2|TRBV29-1
CSVEDGQNYGYTF
TGCAGCGTTGAAGATGGGCAGAACTATGGCTACACCTTC
>NA|NA|TRBJ1-4|TRBV12-5
CASGLPTGGGVEKLFF
TGTGCTAGTGGTTTGCCCACCGGGGGGGGTGTTGAAAAACTGTTTTTT
>NA|NA|TRBJ2-3|TRBV24-1
CATSDSRTLSTDTQYF
TGTGCCACCAGTGATTCGAGGACTCTTAGCACAGATACGCAGTATTTT
>NA|NA|TRBJ2-3|TRBV3-1/TRBV3-2
CASSQDLGGVSTDTQYF
TGTGCCAGCAGCCAAGATTTAGGAGGAGTTAGCACAGATACGCAGTATTTT
>NA|NA|TRBJ2-3|TRBV7-2
CASRRGVTTDTQYF
TGTGCCAGCAGACGGGGAGTGACGACAGATACGCAGTATTTT
>NA|few|TRBJ2-6|TRBV6-4
CASSDSDSSGANVLTF
TGTGCCAGCAGTGACTCGGACAGCTCTGGGGCCAACGTCCTGACTTTC
>NA|NA|TRBJ1-3|TRBV4-1
CASSQTGLAGNTIYF
TGCGCCAGCAGCCAAACAGGGCTAGCTGGAAACACCATATATTTT